This TCR beta chain was sequenced during a study of blood T cell repertoires in COVID-19. Whole-study context: The United States, Italy and Spain were the sources of the acute and convalescent COVID-19 samples. T cells, B-cell-depleted T cells, or PBMCs supplied cDNA or gDNA.

V shed 4 bases and J shed 2 bases, with 14 bases lying between them. Germline CDR1 is SNHLY and CDR2 is FYNNEI. This CDR3 spans 16 amino acids. Authors' methods: It was from reference gene primer amplification that nucleated cell counts were estimated. Assay used: immunoSEQ multiplex PCR; TCRdb lists only in-frame clones, some missing. Clone size and the V and J calls come from that table; the DNA yielded D and trimming. The repertoire holds about 290,000 clones, around 85% seen once, with around 4.1% in the top ten. Sequencing was performed on peripheral blood. The source of this sequence is a woman aged 50 to 60 with active or convalescent COVID-19. This chain links TRBV2 with TRBJ1-4, with D perhaps matching TRBD1 (5 bases). CDR3 sequence: CASSGGMAGTNEKLFF. The DNA for the CDR3 is TGTGCCAGCAGTGGTGGGATGGCAGGGACTAATGAAAAACTGTTTTTT.